One sample yielded the 16 T cell receptor beta chains listed below, sequenced in a study of blood T cell repertoires in COVID-19. This table comes from immunoSEQ multiplex PCR, and its TCRdb copy is limited to in-frame clones, with some not included. This table holds fewer than 300,000 clones, about nine tenths found once. The sample was PBMCs or T cells enriched from blood (not recorded which). Source of these receptors: a woman aged 25 to 39 who had recovered from COVID-19.

This rearrangement joins TRBV9 to TRBJ2-5, with 10 positions matching TRBD2. Unmatched junction bases numbered 5, after V lost 3 bases and J lost 0 bases. The CDR3 totals 16 residues. CDR1 is SGDLS, CDR2 YYNGEE, per germline. In DNA form, the CDR3 reads TGTGCCAGCAGCGGAAGCGGGAGGGCGTACCAAGAGACCCAGTACTTC. It encodes CASSGSGRAYQETQYF.

On this clone itself: The sample carries other DNA sequences with the same CDR3. The chain employs TRBV19 and TRBJ2-5, with 8 bases fitting TRBD1. The CDR3 has 14 amino acids. Germline V gives CDR1 LNHDA, CDR2 SQIVND (reference sequence). V lost 3 bases, J lost 4 bases, and 4 bases stayed unmatched. The CDR3 spells CASSIGQGTETQYF. The DNA of the CDR3 is TGTGCCAGTAGTATTGGACAGGGAACAGAGACCCAGTACTTC.

This clone is a singleton in its sample. The rearrangement uses TRBV5-1 and TRBJ2-1; 12 bases line up with TRBD1. Unmatched junction bases numbered 13, after V lost 6 bases and J lost 9 bases. CDR3 length: 16 amino acids. The germline gives CDR1 SGHRS, CDR2 YFSETQ. For the CDR3, the DNA is TGCGCCAGCATCACCAATCCGGGACAGGGGGCAGGTGAGCAGTTCTTC. Residues: CASITNPGQGAGEQFF.

The chain joins TRBV5-6 to TRBJ1-1, with D unclear. V lost 4 bases to trimming and J lost 0 bases, with 13 bases between them. This CDR3 region has 15 residues. Germline V CDR1 and CDR2: SGHDT, YYEEEE. The chain's CDR3 is CASSPEGGMNTEAFF. In DNA form, the CDR3 reads TGTGCCAGCAGCCCCGAGGGAGGGATGAACACTGAAGCTTTCTTT.

This chain uses TRBV7-2 with TRBJ1-1, with 9 positions matching TRBD1. The germline gives CDR1 SGHTA, CDR2 FQGNSA. V shed 5 bases, J shed 3 bases, and the junction held 4 bases outside the gene matches. The CDR3 runs to 14 residues. CDR3 sequence: CASSPGQGHTEAFF. The CDR3, as DNA: TGTGCCAGCAGCCCTGGACAGGGGCACACTGAAGCTTTCTTT.

The V and J genes are TRBV5-1 and TRBJ1-5, with D hard to call. Trimming stripped 4 bases from V and 2 bases from J, with 10 bases between. In germline, CDR1 is SGHRS, CDR2 YFSETQ. This CDR3 comprises 14 residues. The CDR3 nucleotides are TGCGCCAGCAGCCCGGACGGGGGCAATCAGCCCCAGCATTTT. Protein product: CASSPDGGNQPQHF. The complete variable domain, with remaining parts taken from reference TRBV5-1 and TRBJ1-5, reads KAGVTQTPRYLIKTRGQQVTLSCSPISGHRSVSWYQQTPGQGLQFLFEYFSETQRNKGNFPGRFSGRQFSNSRSEMNVSTLELGDSALYLCASSPDGGNQPQHFGDGTRLSIL.

The chain couples TRBV5-1 to TRBJ2-7; TRBD1 aligns across 8 bases. The CDR3 totals 14 residues. J gave up 0 bases and V 4 bases, and 3 bases lay outside the gene matches. Germline-derived CDR1 and CDR2 are SGHRS and YFSETQ. The CDR3 here is CASSTGQGSYEQYF. CDR3 sequence (DNA): TGCGCCAGCAGCACCGGACAGGGCTCCTACGAGCAGTACTTC.

The sample holds a few counts of this clone. The chain carries TRBV9 and TRBJ1-6; D perhaps matches TRBD1 (5 bases). Germline assignment: CDR1 SGDLS and CDR2 YYNGEE. This CDR3 contains 16 residues. V was shortened by 7 bases and J by 0 bases, with 14 bases between the two germline ends. The DNA of the CDR3 is TGTGCCAGCCAGGGATCGGTCGGCTCCTATAATTCACCCCTCCACTTT. Its protein product is CASQGSVGSYNSPLHF.

The chain is built from TRBV6-2 or TRBV6-3 and TRBJ2-2, with 12 positions matching TRBD1. V shed 5 bases and J 6 bases; nucleotides not matched to a gene: 7. This CDR3 is 16 amino acids long. Germline CDR1 and CDR2: MNHEY and SVGEGT. As DNA, the CDR3 is TGTGCCAGCAGTACACCGGGACAGGGGGCGGCCGGGGAGCTGTTTTTT. It encodes CASSTPGQGAAGELFF.

This chain joins TRBV5-4 and TRBJ2-3, with TRBD1 as a possible D gene (6 bases). V lost 4 bases, J lost 2 bases, and 17 bases lay in between. Germline assignment: CDR1 SGHNT and CDR2 YYREEE (reference sequence). This CDR3 is 16 amino acids long. The CDR3 DNA reads as TGTGCCAGCAGCCCACGAAGACAGGTTTCCACAGATACGCAGTATTTT. Its protein product is CASSPRRQVSTDTQYF.

The V and J genes are TRBV7-4 and TRBJ1-6; 9 bases match TRBD1. Looked up from germline, CDR1 is SGHVT and CDR2 is SQSDAQ. This CDR3 has 13 residues. V lost 9 bases to trimming and J lost 7 bases; unmatched junction nucleotides: 4. The CDR3 reads CARNRGRNSPLHF. In DNA form, the CDR3 reads TGTGCCAGGAACAGGGGGCGGAATTCACCCCTCCACTTT.

The chain has TRBV19 and TRBJ2-2; possibly TRBD2 for D (6 bases). This CDR3 comprises 15 residues. V was shortened by 3 bases and J by 9 bases, with 17 bases between the two germline ends. Looked up from germline, CDR1 is LNHDA and CDR2 is SQIVND (reference sequence). CDR3 nucleotide sequence: TGTGCCAGTAGTATCGGGGGACTTATCTCCCGGGAGCTGTTTTTT. This encodes CASSIGGLISRELFF.

The genes are TRBV7-2 and TRBJ1-4; a possible D gene is TRBD1 (6 bases). The CDR3 is made up of 13 amino acids. Germline values: CDR1 SGHTA, CDR2 FQGNSA. The V end was cut by 4 bases, the J end by 14 bases, with 17 bases between. The CDR3 coding sequence is TGTGCCAGCAGCTCGTACCCCTCGACAGGCCTGTTTTTT. It is translated as CASSSYPSTGLFF.

This clone has a single count. This chain uses TRBV7-2 with TRBJ2-1; TRBD2 agrees at 9 bases. The CDR3 runs to 17 residues. Germline trimming cut 1 base from V and 0 bases from J; bases unmatched to any gene: 4. Germline V gene lookup returns CDR1 SGHTA and CDR2 FQGNSA. CDR3 amino acids: CASSLEVSGSSYNEQFF. CDR3 bases: TGTGCCAGCAGCTTAGAGGTTAGCGGGAGCTCCTACAATGAGCAGTTCTTC.

The V call is TRBV4-1, the J call TRBJ1-2; no definite D call. The CDR3 covers 14 residues. The V and J ends lost 1 base and 2 bases respectively, with 8 bases between them. Germline CDR1 is MGHRA and CDR2 is YSYEKL. CDR3 region: CASSQVVRNYGYTF. The CDR3 bases are TGCGCCAGCAGCCAAGTAGTACGGAACTATGGCTACACCTTC.

This sequence joins TRBV27 and TRBJ1-2, with a possible D match to TRBD1 (5 bases). This CDR3 spans 13 amino acids. The germline gives CDR1 MNHEY, CDR2 SMNVEV (reference sequence). V lost 7 bases and J 3 bases, leaving 12 bases between the germline ends. The chain's CDR3 is CASKGWPDYGYTF. CDR3 nucleotide sequence: TGTGCCAGCAAGGGGTGGCCCGACTATGGCTACACCTTC.